The entry that follows covers one T cell receptor (beta chain) sequence. These data belong to a study of blood T cell repertoires in COVID-19. Study-level information: Samples came from the United States, Italy and Spain, spanning acute and convalescent COVID-19. In each case, the material was cDNA or gDNA derived from T cells, B-cell-depleted T cells, or PBMCs.

CDR1 SGHVS and CDR2 FQNEAQ come from the germline V gene. The CDR3 contains 16 residues. V shed 4 bases, J shed 0 bases, and the junction held 2 bases outside the gene matches. Source study methods: Scientists estimated how many nucleated cells there were by amplifying reference gene primers. This table comes from immunoSEQ multiplex PCR, and its TCRdb copy is limited to in-frame clones, with some not included. That table is the source of V, J and clone size, and D and trimming were worked out from the DNA. This repertoire shows hundreds of thousands of clones, under 90% found once; its top ten account for roughly a tenth.

The chain uses TRBV7-8 and TRBJ2-5, with TRBD2 identical over 13 bases. This clonotype originated in a woman in her forties or fifties who had recovered from COVID-19. The source material was peripheral blood. The CDR3 is CASSWTSGSYQETQYF. In nucleotides, the CDR3 is TGTGCCAGCAGCTGGACTAGCGGGAGTTACCAAGAGACCCAGTACTTC. Using reference TRBV7-8 and TRBJ2-5 for the parts outside the CDR3, the full variable domain is GAGVSQSPRYKVAKRGQDVALRCDPISGHVSLFWYQQALGQGPEFLTYFQNEAQLDKSGLPSDRFFAERPEGSVSTLKIQRTQQEDSAVYLCASSWTSGSYQETQYFGPGTRLLVL.